This T cell receptor (beta chain) was sequenced in a study of cytomegalovirus exposure and HLA in healthy donors. The PCR used 60 Vbeta and 13 Jbeta primers. This table comes from immunoSEQ multiplex PCR, and its TCRdb copy is limited to in-frame clones, with some not included. The sample has roughly 100,000 clones; over 80% are singletons. The CDR3 is 16 amino acids. Germline loops: CDR1 LNHDA, CDR2 SQIVND (reference sequence). The ends lost 3 bases at V and 6 bases at J; junction bases unmatched: 11. This sequence joins TRBV19 and TRBJ1-5; 7 nucleotides align to TRBD1. The TCR comes from a middle-aged man in good health and CMV-seronegative. Sequencing was done on a sample of PBMCs. The DNA for the CDR3 is TGTGCCAGTAGTATCTCTAGGGGGCGAGTGGGTCAGCCCCAGCATTTT. This codes for CASSISRGRVGQPQHF.